This passage covers 4 T cell receptor beta chains from one sample sequenced in a study of blood T cells in healthy people across ages. It was with a sample-barcoded 5' primer and a J-beta primer mix that a second PCR of roughly 7 to 11 cycles was run. MiXCR, applied by TCRdb to the 5' RACE reads, yields one record per CDR3 protein. The sample includes some 1.4 million distinct CDR3 sequences, 35% to 45% of them seen just once. What was sequenced was blood. The receptors derive from a woman aged 18-35 years in good health.

This clonotype was seen only a few times. The V gene is TRBV29-1, the J gene TRBJ2-5; the D gene is possibly TRBD1 (7 bases). The germline V gene encodes CDR1 SQVTM and CDR2 ANQGSEA. V gave up 0 bases and J gave up 6 bases, with 17 bases separating them. This CDR3 contains 15 residues. The CDR3 DNA reads TGCAGCGTTGAAGATCAAAGGCAGGGGGGAAAGACCCAGTACTTC. Residues: CSVEDQRQGGKTQYF.

This chain links TRBV20-1 with TRBJ1-1, with a tentative D call TRBD1 (6 bases). Between the trimmed V and J ends, which lost 0 bases and 0 bases, there was a span of 17 bases. Looked up from germline, CDR1 is DFQATT and CDR2 is SNEGSKA (reference sequence). There are 17 residues in the CDR3. CDR3 DNA: TGCAGTGCTAGAGATCGAGAGGGTGCAGGGGTGAACACTGAAGCTTTCTTT. Translating it yields CSARDREGAGVNTEAFF.

The V gene is TRBV10-3, the J gene TRBJ2-7; a possible D gene is TRBD1 (5 bases). The CDR3 contains 13 residues. Germline assignment: CDR1 ENHRY and CDR2 SYGVKD. V was cut by 3 bases and J by 9 bases, with 15 bases left in between. CDR3 coding DNA: TGTGCCATCAGTGATTTCCCCCCCCAGGGGCAGTACTTC. It encodes CAISDFPPQGQYF.

This clonotype has a single count. The chain combines TRBV7-8 with TRBJ1-1; D gene ambiguous. The CDR3 covers 16 residues. V was clipped by 7 bases and J by 1 base, with 19 bases between them. The germline V gene encodes CDR1 SGHVS and CDR2 FQNEAQ. CDR3 DNA sequence: TGTGCCAGCAACCCCAACAGCGGCCGCGGGAACACTGAAGCTTTCTTT. As protein: CASNPNSGRGNTEAFF.